Below, 26 T cell receptor beta chains from the same sample are listed, as sequenced in a study of shared clonotypes between healthy human individuals. The data were produced by immunoSEQ multiplex PCR, yet TCRdb's version contains in-frame clones alone and is incomplete. The sample has some 2,000,000 clones, approximately 95% seen once; the top ten hold 0.1% to 0.15%. The source material was naive CD4+ T cells sorted from blood. The subset is: CD45RA+ positively selected. The receptors shown here come from a man aged 18-30 years in good health.

This chain uses TRBV4-1 with TRBJ2-7, with D hard to call. Germline V gene data show CDR1 as MGHRA and CDR2 as YSYEKL. V was shortened by 0 bases and J by 2 bases, with 8 bases between the two germline ends. This CDR3 spans 14 amino acids. The CDR3 is CASSQDLTPYEQYF. The CDR3 DNA follows: TGCGCCAGCAGCCAAGATCTCACCCCCTACGAGCAGTACTTC.

The chain combines TRBV18 with TRBJ2-1; D remains ambiguous. The CDR3 contains 13 residues. V gave up 3 bases and J gave up 4 bases, with 7 bases separating them. The germline gives CDR1 KGHSH, CDR2 LQKENI. Here the CDR3 reads CASSPTVYNEQFF. Written as DNA, the CDR3 is TGTGCCAGCTCACCTACAGTTTACAATGAGCAGTTCTTC.

J is TRBJ2-3 and V is TRBV2; D is possibly TRBD1 (6 bases). Looked up from germline, CDR1 is SNHLY and CDR2 is FYNNEI. Trimming stripped 5 bases from V and 5 bases from J, with 11 bases between. This CDR3 region has 13 residues. CDR3 residues: CASSLQGLDTQYF. For the CDR3, the DNA is TGTGCCAGCAGTCTGCAGGGGCTAGATACGCAGTATTTT.

This sequence joins TRBV29-1 and TRBJ2-3; unclear D gene. V gave up 1 base and J gave up 0 bases, with 5 bases separating them. This CDR3 contains 13 residues. Germline V lookup: CDR1 SQVTM, CDR2 ANQGSEA. The CDR3 sequence: CSVEAGSTDTQYF. As DNA, the CDR3 is TGCAGCGTTGAAGCGGGCAGCACAGATACGCAGTATTTT.

CDR3 nucleotide sequence: TGTGCCAGCAGTCGGGACGGAACTAATGAAAAACTGTTTTTT. This codes for CASSRDGTNEKLFF. The chain carries TRBV27 and TRBJ1-4; D is perhaps TRBD1 (5 bases). CDR1 is MNHEY and CDR2 is SMNVEV in the germline V gene (reference sequence). This CDR3 is built from 14 residues. Between the trimmed V and J ends, which lost 5 bases and 1 base, there was a span of 8 bases.

The chain carries TRBV29-1 and TRBJ2-4; 14 positions match TRBD2. The V gene's germline CDR1 is SQVTM and CDR2 ANQGSEA. The CDR3 has 15 amino acids. The J segment lost 10 bases and the V segment lost 7 bases, leaving 12 bases of the junction unmatched. CDR3 in amino acids: CSAKTGTSGREIQYF. The CDR3 nucleotides are TGCAGCGCCAAGACCGGGACTAGCGGGAGAGAAATTCAGTACTTC.

With regard to this clone: The same CDR3 is also encoded by other DNA sequences in this sample. The chain carries TRBV5-1 and TRBJ1-5; 10 bases are a match to TRBD1. The junction had 4 bases not matched to a gene; V was cut back by 4 bases and J by 3 bases. Per germline, CDR1 SGHRS and CDR2 YFSETQ. The CDR3 length is 15 residues. The CDR3 sequence is CASSPGTGDNQPQHF. Written as DNA, the CDR3 is TGCGCCAGCAGCCCAGGGACAGGGGACAATCAGCCCCAGCATTTT.

The chain links TRBV7-2 to TRBJ2-5; TRBD2 aligns across 9 bases. CDR1 and CDR2 (germline): SGHTA, FQGNSA. CDR3 length: 13 amino acids. V trimming: 6 bases; J trimming: 4 bases; junction bases outside the gene matches: 3. CDR3 in DNA: TGTGCCAGCAGAATAGCGGGGGCAGAGACCCAGTACTTC. Its protein is CASRIAGAETQYF.

As regards this clone: Other DNA sequences of this sample code for an identical CDR3. The chain uses TRBV7-3 and TRBJ2-6, with 8 bases aligning to TRBD1. Unmatched junction bases numbered 4, after V lost 6 bases and J lost 0 bases. CDR3 length: 16 residues. CDR1 is SGHTA, CDR2 FQGTGA, per germline. The CDR3 loop reads CASSPDRASGANVLTF. The DNA for the CDR3 is TGTGCCAGCAGTCCGGACAGGGCCTCTGGGGCCAACGTCCTGACTTTC.

The genes are TRBV7-2 and TRBJ2-3, with 8 bases lining up with TRBD2. Germline CDR1 is SGHTA and CDR2 is FQGNSA. V was pared by 5 bases and J by 4 bases, with 11 bases of the junction left unmatched. The CDR3 consists of 16 residues. The CDR3 DNA is TGTGCCAGCAGCCCCGTAGCGGGAACGGCGGCAGATACGCAGTATTTT. As protein: CASSPVAGTAADTQYF.

The gene calls are TRBV30 and TRBJ1-4; D remains ambiguous. V lost 4 bases and J 0 bases, leaving 9 bases between the germline ends. The CDR3 is made up of 14 amino acids. Germline CDR1 reads GTSNPN; CDR2 reads SVGIG (reference sequence). Here the CDR3 reads CAWNTAATNEKLFF. Here the CDR3 DNA reads TGTGCCTGGAATACGGCAGCAACTAATGAAAAACTGTTTTTT.

For this clone: The same CDR3 can be traced to other DNA sequences in this sample. The chain has TRBV27 and TRBJ1-2, with unresolved D. Germline-derived CDR1 and CDR2 are MNHEY and SMNVEV (reference sequence). The V end was cut by 2 bases, the J end by 1 base, with 5 bases between. The CDR3 sequence is 13 residues long. The CDR3 is CASSLGSNYGYTF. The CDR3, as DNA: TGTGCCAGCAGTTTAGGAAGTAACTATGGCTACACCTTC.

The V and J genes are TRBV4-3 and TRBJ2-7; TRBD1 matches at 9 bases. The CDR3 is 14 amino acids. Germline loops: CDR1 LGHNA, CDR2 YSLEER. V lost 2 bases to trimming and J lost 7 bases; unmatched junction nucleotides: 6. CDR3 loop: CASSQRTGEREQYF. In DNA form, the CDR3 reads TGCGCCAGCAGCCAAAGGACAGGGGAACGGGAGCAGTACTTC.

The chain uses TRBV20-1 and TRBJ1-2, with a weak D call TRBD1 (5 bases). CDR1 is DFQATT, CDR2 SNEGSKA, per germline (reference sequence). Trimming stripped 5 bases from V and 8 bases from J, with 12 bases between. The CDR3 sequence is 11 residues long. The CDR3 loop is CSAGGLEGYTF. CDR3 DNA: TGCAGTGCTGGGGGGTTAGAAGGCTACACCTTC.

V is TRBV11-3 and J is TRBJ2-2, with D perhaps TRBD2 (6 bases). There are 16 residues in the CDR3. V lost 6 bases, J lost 6 bases, and 20 bases lay in between. The germline V gene encodes CDR1 SGHNT and CDR2 YENEEA. CDR3: CASSLYGGTDAGELFF. The CDR3 DNA sequence: TGTGCCAGCAGTTTATATGGGGGGACCGATGCCGGGGAGCTGTTTTTT.

This chain connects TRBV27 to TRBJ1-6, with 9 positions matching TRBD1. This CDR3 has 14 residues. Germline V gives CDR1 MNHEY, CDR2 SMNVEV (reference sequence). With V trimmed by 6 bases and J by 6 bases, 3 bases remained unmatched. In DNA, the CDR3 is TGTGCCAGCAGCCAGACAGGGGGTAATTCACCCCTCCACTTT. Translation gives CASSQTGGNSPLHF.

The chain joins TRBV5-6 to TRBJ2-5, with D perhaps TRBD1 or TRBD2 (6 bases each). CDR3 length equals 11 residues. Germline V lookup: CDR1 SGHDT, CDR2 YYEEEE. The germline V and J ends were trimmed by 4 bases and 12 bases, with 13 bases remaining between them. The CDR3 here is CASSGGTPEYF. Written as DNA, the CDR3 is TGTGCCAGCAGCGGAGGGACACCGGAGTACTTC.

As concerns this clone: This sample also contains other DNA sequences that code for the same CDR3. This chain links TRBV5-5 with TRBJ2-3; D is possibly TRBD2 (6 bases). Germline CDR1 is SGHKS and CDR2 is YYEKEE (reference sequence). The CDR3 extends over 14 amino acids. Trimming cost V 0 bases and J 1 base, with 6 bases left between them. This chain's CDR3 is CASSLAGGTDTQYF. The CDR3 DNA reads as TGTGCCAGCAGCTTGGCGGGGGGCACAGATACGCAGTATTTT.

The genes are TRBV11-3 and TRBJ1-4; TRBD1 aligns across 8 bases. The V and J ends lost 3 bases and 7 bases, in that order; junction bases with no gene match: 7. CDR3 length: 15 amino acids. From germline, CDR1 is SGHNT and CDR2 YENEEA. The CDR3 protein is CASSFLTGAGEKLFF. The DNA for the CDR3 is TGTGCCAGCAGCTTCTTGACAGGGGCGGGTGAAAAACTGTTTTTT.

In the case of this clone: Distinct nucleotide sequences in the sample also encode this CDR3. V usage is TRBV15 and J usage is TRBJ1-1, with 9 bases fitting TRBD1. The J segment lost 6 bases and the V segment lost 0 bases, leaving 2 bases of the junction unmatched. Germline CDR1 is LNHNV and CDR2 is YYDKDF (reference sequence). This CDR3 has 14 amino acids. This CDR3 is CATSRDRQGAEAFF. CDR3 in DNA: TGTGCCACCAGCAGAGACCGACAGGGGGCTGAAGCTTTCTTT.

In the case of this clone: The DNA is left out, because the CDR3 cannot be placed on it with certainty; the CDR3 is given as TCRdb lists it. The genes are TRBV11-1 and TRBJ2-3; TRBD2 is the table's D call, not checked against the DNA. Both ends counted, the CDR3 spans 13 residues. The germline V gene encodes CDR1 SGHAT and CDR2 FQDESV (reference sequence). The CDR3 sequence: CTSSFGSGSVALF.

The chain combines TRBV27 with TRBJ2-1; 8 bases align to TRBD1. CDR1 and CDR2 from the germline V gene are MNHEY and SMNVEV (reference sequence). This CDR3 is built from 16 residues. V lost 4 bases and J lost 4; bases outside the gene matches: 9. The CDR3 reads CASSYLDRVRYNEQFF. CDR3 DNA sequence: TGTGCCAGCAGTTACCTGGACAGGGTGCGGTACAATGAGCAGTTCTTC.

The rearrangement links TRBV25-1 to TRBJ1-1, with D possibly TRBD1 on 5 matching bases. V was shortened by 3 bases and J by 2 bases, with 13 bases between the two germline ends. The germline V gene has CDR1 MGHDK and CDR2 SYGVNS. The CDR3 has 15 residues. The DNA for the CDR3 is TGTGCCAGCAGTGATCCAGGGTCGGAAAACACTGAAGCTTTCTTT. Translating gives CASSDPGSENTEAFF.

This chain links TRBV10-2 with TRBJ2-2; D is unresolved. The length of the CDR3 is 12 residues. Germline V gene sequence: CDR1 WSHSY, CDR2 SAAADI. The germline V and J ends were trimmed by 4 bases and 4 bases, with 4 bases remaining between them. As DNA, the CDR3 is TGCGCCAGCAGTGTTTTCACCGGGGAGCTGTTTTTT. It encodes CASSVFTGELFF.

This clone was found once. The chain uses TRBV28 and TRBJ2-3; weak D call: TRBD2 (6 bases). The germline V gene encodes CDR1 MDHEN and CDR2 SYDVKM. V lost 2 bases and J lost 4, with 10 bases in between. There are 14 residues in the CDR3. The CDR3: CASSLGGDADTQYF. CDR3 bases: TGTGCCAGCAGTTTAGGCGGGGACGCAGATACGCAGTATTTT.

The genes are TRBV5-1 and TRBJ2-5; D is possibly TRBD2 (6 bases). Germline CDR1 reads SGHRS; CDR2 reads YFSETQ. Trimming cost V 0 bases and J 2 bases, with 14 bases left between them. The CDR3 is 16 amino acids. The DNA for the CDR3 is TGCGCCAGCAGCTTGGGGGGCGGGACTGGGCAAGAGACCCAGTACTTC. It is translated as CASSLGGGTGQETQYF.